Shown below are 10 T cell receptor beta chains from a single sample sequenced in a study of T cells in Graves' hyperthyroidism and ophthalmopathy. TCR beta CDR3 sequences were amplified from RNA transcripts. Using the HTBI primer set, a first-round RT-PCR was run on the TCR CDR3. TCRdb reprocessed the multiplex PCR reads via MiXCR and lists one record per CDR3 protein. The table includes about 770,000 distinct CDR3 sequences, under 20% detected once. The sample was blood. Source of these receptors: a woman aged 45-65 years with Graves' hyperthyroidism that later progressed to Graves' ophthalmopathy.

Concerning this clonotype: At one end, the junction sequence differs from germline, possibly due to a read error. The J gene is TRBJ2-2, the V gene TRBV12-5; possibly TRBD2 for D (6 bases). This CDR3 spans 14 amino acids. Germline CDR1 reads LGHNT; CDR2 reads FRNRAP. The CDR3 DNA sequence: TGTGCTAGTGGTTTGCGACGAAGTTCCGGGGGGCTGTTTTTT. Protein sequence: CASGLRRSSGGLFF.

This clonotype was counted only a few times. The V gene is TRBV30, the J gene TRBJ1-6; D uncertain. The germline gives CDR1 GTSNPN, CDR2 SVGIG (reference sequence). The CDR3 consists of 12 residues. Trimming left V 0 bases short and J 9 bases short, with 6 bases between. The CDR3 loop is CAWSVAFSPLHF. The DNA of the CDR3 is TGTGCCTGGAGTGTGGCGTTTTCACCCCTCCACTTT.

The gene calls are TRBV20-1 and TRBJ2-7; a weak D match, TRBD1 (5 bases). Trimming took off 1 base at V and 1 base at J, with 11 bases between the two ends. CDR3 length equals 14 residues. Germline-derived CDR1 and CDR2 are DFQATT and SNEGSKA (reference sequence). In DNA, the CDR3 is TGCAGTGCTAGAGGGTGGGGCACATCCTACGAGCAGTACTTC. Protein: CSARGWGTSYEQYF.

The rearrangement joins TRBV5-4 to TRBJ1-2; D ambiguous. Trimming stripped 2 bases from V and 8 bases from J, with 16 bases between. This CDR3 spans 14 amino acids. CDR1 SGHNT and CDR2 YYREEE come from the germline V gene (reference sequence). CDR3 amino acids: CASSFWRPLGGYTF. The CDR3 nucleotides read TGTGCCAGCAGCTTCTGGCGGCCTCTGGGGGGCTACACCTTC.

This clonotype was seen repeatedly, ten times or more. V and J are TRBV20-1 and TRBJ2-1, with 12 bases lining up with TRBD2. Germline CDR1 is DFQATT and CDR2 is SNEGSKA (reference sequence). The CDR3 contains 15 residues. Unmatched junction bases numbered 6, after V lost 0 bases and J lost 9 bases. CDR3 DNA: TGCAGTGCTAGAGACCCGACTAGCGGGGGTATTGAGCAGTTCTTC. It codes for CSARDPTSGGIEQFF.

Here the CDR3 reads CASSQEKAIHEQFF. In DNA, the CDR3 is TGCGCCAGCAGCCAAGAAAAGGCTATTCATGAGCAGTTCTTC. The chain links TRBV4-1 to TRBJ2-1; D remains ambiguous. The germline CDR1 and CDR2 sequences are MGHRA and YSYEKL. V shed 0 bases and J shed 8 bases, with 11 bases lying between them. The CDR3 loop spans 14 amino acids.

The rearrangement uses TRBV20-1 and TRBJ2-1; D may be TRBD2 (5 bases). Germline V gene data show CDR1 as DFQATT and CDR2 as SNEGSKA (reference sequence). The CDR3 extends over 12 amino acids. With 3 bases removed from V and 7 bases from J, the gap between germline ends came to 10 bases. The chain's CDR3 is CSASPGMNEQFF. The DNA of the CDR3 is TGCAGTGCTAGTCCCGGGATGAATGAGCAGTTCTTC.

A remark on this clonotype: The junction departs from germline at one end; a sequencing error may be responsible. The chain couples TRBV7-9 to TRBJ2-5; a possible D gene is TRBD1 (6 bases). This CDR3 has 15 amino acids. Germline V gives CDR1 SEHNR, CDR2 FQNEAQ (reference sequence). Here the CDR3 reads CASSFPGTPQETQCF. The DNA for the CDR3 is TGTGCCAGCAGCTTTCCCGGGACACCGCAAGAGACCCAGTGCTTC.

The chain combines TRBV6-1 with TRBJ1-5; the D gene is possibly TRBD1 (5 bases). The V end was cut by 4 bases, the J end by 1 base, with 8 bases between. The CDR3 runs 14 residues. Looked up from germline, CDR1 is MNHNS and CDR2 is SASEGT. CDR3 DNA sequence: TGTGCCAGCAGTGGGGGGATCAGCAATCAGCCCCAGCATTTT. Translation gives CASSGGISNQPQHF.

This chain uses TRBV5-1 with TRBJ2-2; TRBD1 is a possible D gene (5 bases). Trimming removed 3 bases from V and 0 bases from J, with 9 bases in between. This CDR3 region has 15 residues. Looked up from germline, CDR1 is SGHRS and CDR2 is YFSETQ. The CDR3 here is CASSWAGPNTGELFF. CDR3 nucleotides: TGCGCCAGCAGCTGGGCAGGGCCGAACACCGGGGAGCTGTTTTTT.